This T cell receptor (beta chain) emerged from a study of OX40 agonist ivuxolimab in advanced cancers. Across the study: A diagnosis of hepatocellular carcinoma, melanoma, renal cell or head and neck cancer was present in dose-escalation patients.

Comment on this clone: Its antigen is currently unknown.

Any history of autoimmune disease or systemic immunosuppression disqualified patients. CDR3 length equals 15 residues. The V gene end was trimmed by 4 bases and the J gene end by 0 bases; junction bases not matched to a gene: 4. From germline, CDR1 is LNHDA and CDR2 SQIVND (reference sequence). Whole-study findings and limits: At 0.1-3.0 mg/kg, partial responders had clonal expansion among the lowest observed.

Measured with immunoSEQ multiplex PCR; TCRdb has only the in-frame clones, and not every one. The sample includes 70,000 to 90,000 clones, 89% of them seen just once. The material was CD4+ or CD8+ T cells sorted from blood, obtained in a trial of the OX40 agonist ivuxolimab. The chain links TRBV19 to TRBJ1-2, with 8 bases identical to TRBD1. The sequence was collected from an adult with an advanced solid tumor such as melanoma, head and neck, liver or kidney cancer. This CDR3 reads CASSRRDRSNYGYTF. Written as DNA, the CDR3 is TGTGCCAGTAGTAGACGGGACAGGTCTAACTATGGCTACACCTTC. Full variable domain (rest looked up from reference TRBV19 and TRBJ1-2): DGGITQSPKYLFRKEGQNVTLSCEQNLNHDAMYWYRQDPGQGLRLIYYSQIVNDFQKGDIAEGYSVSREKKESFPLTVTSAQKNPTAFYLCASSRRDRSNYGYTFGSGTRLTVV.